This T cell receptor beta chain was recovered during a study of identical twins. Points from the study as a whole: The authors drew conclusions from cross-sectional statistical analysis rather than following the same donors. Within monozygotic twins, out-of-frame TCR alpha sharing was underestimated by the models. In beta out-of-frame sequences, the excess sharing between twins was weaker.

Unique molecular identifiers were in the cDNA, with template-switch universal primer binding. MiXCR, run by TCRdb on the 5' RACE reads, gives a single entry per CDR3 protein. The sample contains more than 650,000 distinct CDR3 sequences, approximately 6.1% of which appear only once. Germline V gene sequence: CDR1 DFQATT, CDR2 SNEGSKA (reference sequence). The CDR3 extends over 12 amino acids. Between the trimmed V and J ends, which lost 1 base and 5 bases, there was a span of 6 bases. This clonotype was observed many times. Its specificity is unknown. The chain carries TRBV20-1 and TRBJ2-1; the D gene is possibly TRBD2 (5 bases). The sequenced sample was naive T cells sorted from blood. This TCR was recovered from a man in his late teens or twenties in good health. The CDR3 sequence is CSARGLNNEQFF. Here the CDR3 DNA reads TGCAGTGCTAGAGGACTAAACAATGAGCAGTTCTTC.